Presented here are 14 T cell receptor beta chains from one specimen sequenced in a study of a mutant IDH1 vaccine in newly diagnosed glioma. Time point here: week 47, end of study. Each dose of the vaccine consisted of 300 ug of mutant IDH1 20-mer peptide, with topical imiquimod. Antigens of these TCRs are unknown. Method: immunoSEQ multiplex PCR; TCRdb's copy keeps in-frame clones and lacks some. Seen here are 20,000 to 25,000 clones, 84% observed once, and the top ten hold about 3%. The sample consisted of PBMCs, taken from a glioma patient whose treatment included an IDH1 peptide vaccine. Receptor source: a middle-aged man with glioma.

The chain has TRBV27 and TRBJ2-6; D unresolved. Germline CDR1 and CDR2: MNHEY and SMNVEV (reference sequence). The CDR3 length is 15 residues. Trimming removed 5 bases at V and 3 bases at J, with 11 bases between. CDR3 loop: CASSPTGIGANVLTF. CDR3 bases: TGTGCCAGCAGTCCGACGGGTATTGGGGCCAACGTCCTGACTTTC.

This clone was seen more than once but under ten times. The CDR3: CASSFASSDSYNEQFF. In DNA form, the CDR3 reads TGTGCCAGCAGCTTCGCTTCTAGTGACTCCTACAATGAGCAGTTCTTC. This chain joins TRBV5-4 and TRBJ2-1; no reliable D call. The CDR3 spans 16 residues. V shed 2 bases and J shed 0 bases, with 12 bases lying between them. CDR1 is SGHNT and CDR2 is YYREEE in the germline V gene (reference sequence). The variable domain in full, completed from reference TRBV5-4 and TRBJ2-1, reads ETGVTQSPTHLIKTRGQQVTLRCSSQSGHNTVSWYQQALGQGPQFIFQYYREEENGRGNFPPRFSGLQFPNYSSELNVNALELDDSALYLCASSFASSDSYNEQFFGPGTRLTVL.

This chain connects TRBV7-7 to TRBJ1-5; TRBD1 might be the D (5 bases). The CDR3 is made up of 16 amino acids. Between the trimmed V and J ends, which lost 3 bases and 3 bases, there was a span of 15 bases. Looked up from germline, CDR1 is SSHAT and CDR2 is FNYEAQ (reference sequence). CDR3 coding DNA: TGTGCCAGCAGCTTCATTTCGCAGGGAGACAATCAGCCCCAGCATTTT. Encoded protein: CASSFISQGDNQPQHF.

This clone occurred a few times. The chain carries TRBV5-1 and TRBJ2-3, with TRBD2 matching over 7 bases. V lost 4 bases, J lost 1 base, and 6 bases stayed unmatched. The CDR3 totals 15 residues. CDR1 and CDR2 from the germline V gene are SGHRS and YFSETQ. The CDR3 region is CASSPLTSGTDTQYF. The CDR3 region has the DNA TGCGCCAGCAGCCCCCTAACTAGCGGCACAGATACGCAGTATTTT.

The J gene is TRBJ1-3, the V gene TRBV6-5; D gene unclear. Per the germline V gene, CDR1 is MNHEY and CDR2 is SVGAGI. CDR3 length: 16 residues. Trimming left V 0 bases short and J 0 bases short, with 9 bases between. Here the CDR3 reads CASSYSGRLSGNTIYF. Written as DNA, the CDR3 is TGTGCCAGCAGTTACTCGGGCAGACTCTCTGGAAACACCATATATTTT.

The chain recombines TRBV15 with TRBJ1-3, with D hard to call. CDR1 and CDR2 (germline): LNHNV, YYDKDF (reference sequence). Trimming removed 5 bases at V and 0 bases at J, with 8 bases between. The CDR3 contains 14 residues. This CDR3 is CATSPLGSGNTIYF. CDR3 DNA sequence: TGTGCCACCAGCCCGCTGGGCTCTGGAAACACCATATATTTT.

On this clone itself: This sample includes further DNA sequences coding for the same CDR3. This chain joins TRBV5-4 and TRBJ2-1; perhaps TRBD1 as D (6 bases). The CDR3 loop spans 13 amino acids. The V gene's germline CDR1 is SGHNT and CDR2 YYREEE (reference sequence). The V gene lost 4 bases and the J gene lost 8 bases, with 13 bases spanning the gap. The CDR3 region is CASSRQGSDEQFF. CDR3 in DNA: TGTGCCAGCAGCCGGCAGGGGTCGGATGAGCAGTTCTTC.

This chain connects TRBV14 to TRBJ2-1; TRBD1 or TRBD2 may be the D gene (5 bases each). Germline V gene lookup returns CDR1 SGHDN and CDR2 FVKESK. This CDR3 has 15 residues. Trimming removed 1 base at V and 8 bases at J, with 15 bases between. The CDR3 sequence is CASSQAGLGTHEQFF. The CDR3 DNA follows: TGTGCCAGCAGCCAAGCAGGGTTGGGGACCCATGAGCAGTTCTTC.

The chain links TRBV6-6 to TRBJ1-3; 7 bases are a match to TRBD1. V was clipped by 7 bases and J by 2 bases; unmatched bases: 11. Germline loops: CDR1 MNHNY, CDR2 SVGAGI (reference sequence). The CDR3 is made up of 16 amino acids. The CDR3 sequence is CASNPAGGRTGNTIYF. The CDR3 nucleotides are TGTGCCAGCAACCCGGCAGGGGGGAGGACTGGAAACACCATATATTTT.

In this sample, this clone is medium-sized. The chain employs TRBV4-1 and TRBJ1-1, with no clear D. Germline CDR1 MGHRA, CDR2 YSYEKL. V dropped 5 bases and J dropped 4 bases, with 2 bases sitting between them. The CDR3 length is 10 residues. The CDR3 loop reads CASSGTEAFF. The CDR3, as DNA: TGCGCCAGCAGCGGCACTGAAGCTTTCTTT.

This clone was counted a single time. The chain has TRBV11-2 and TRBJ1-1, with no clear D. CDR1 SGHAT and CDR2 FQNNGV come from the germline V gene. CDR3 length equals 13 residues. The V gene lost 4 bases and the J gene lost 1 base, with 7 bases spanning the gap. The CDR3 DNA is TGTGCCAGCAGCTCCGCCTGGAACACTGAAGCTTTCTTT. As protein: CASSSAWNTEAFF.

V is TRBV6-6 and J is TRBJ1-1; TRBD1 matches at 11 bases. Germline values: CDR1 MNHNY, CDR2 SVGAGI (reference sequence). This CDR3 contains 14 residues. Trimming removed 5 bases from V and 7 bases from J; junction bases left unmatched: 6. In DNA form, the CDR3 reads TGTGCCAGCAGTACGGACAGGGGGCCGGGTGAAGCTTTCTTT. Translated: CASSTDRGPGEAFF.

The chain combines TRBV7-9 with TRBJ2-7; 10 nucleotides line up with TRBD2. Germline trimming cut 5 bases from V and 5 bases from J; bases unmatched to any gene: 12. CDR1 is SEHNR, CDR2 FQNEAQ, per germline (reference sequence). This CDR3 region has 16 residues. CDR3 loop: CASSQTSSGSGNEQYF. CDR3 DNA: TGTGCCAGCAGCCAGACCTCTAGCGGGAGTGGTAACGAGCAGTACTTC. Combining the CDR3 with reference TRBV7-9 and TRBJ2-7 gives the whole variable domain DTGVSQNPRHKITKRGQNVTFRCDPISEHNRLYWYRQTLGQGPEFLTYFQNEAQLEKSRLLSDRFSAERPKGSFSTLEIQRTEQGDSAMYLCASSQTSSGSGNEQYFGPGTRLTVT.

CDR3 coding DNA: TGTGCCAGCAGTTACTCCACCGGGACAGGAGACGGCTACACCTTC. Amino acids: CASSYSTGTGDGYTF. The chain is built from TRBV6-6 and TRBJ1-2, with 8 nucleotides matching TRBD1. V dropped 0 bases and J dropped 8; count of bases not matched to a gene: 8. CDR1 MNHNY and CDR2 SVGAGI come from the germline V gene (reference sequence). The CDR3 sequence is 15 residues long.